These 31 T cell receptor beta chains share one sample of origin, sequenced in a study of cytomegalovirus exposure and HLA in healthy donors. PCR employed 60 Vbeta and 13 Jbeta primers. Clones were sequenced by immunoSEQ multiplex PCR, and TCRdb holds only the in-frame ones, with some missing. The sample has 100,000 to 150,000 clones; under 90% are singletons. The sample comprised PBMCs. The receptors here all came from a woman between 40 and 55 years old in good health and CMV-seropositive.

V is TRBV18 and J is TRBJ1-2; the D gene is possibly TRBD1 (5 bases). Trimming left V 3 bases short and J 6 bases short, with 11 bases between. Per germline, CDR1 KGHSH and CDR2 LQKENI. The CDR3 is 13 amino acids. In DNA form, the CDR3 reads TGTGCCAGCTCACCTCTGGACACGAATGGCTACACCTTC. Amino acid sequence: CASSPLDTNGYTF.

This chain links TRBV5-1 with TRBJ2-7, with TRBD2 matching 9 bases. Germline trimming cut 3 bases from V and 5 bases from J; bases unmatched to any gene: 6. CDR3 length equals 14 residues. CDR1 and CDR2 from the germline V gene are SGHRS and YFSETQ. CDR3 in amino acids: CASSSISGSNEQYF. The CDR3 bases are TGCGCCAGCAGCTCCATTAGCGGGAGCAACGAGCAGTACTTC.

This chain connects TRBV30 to TRBJ1-1; D may be TRBD1 (5 bases). CDR3 length: 14 residues. CDR1 is GTSNPN and CDR2 is SVGIG in the germline V gene (reference sequence). Trimming shortened V by 3 bases and J by 0 bases, and 11 bases separated the two germline ends. The chain's CDR3 is CAWSDSSMNTEAFF. In nucleotides, the CDR3 is TGTGCCTGGAGCGACAGTTCCATGAACACTGAAGCTTTCTTT.

This clone was found once. This chain connects TRBV5-1 to TRBJ1-1, with 8 bases matching TRBD1. The CDR3 length is 15 residues. J was trimmed by 0 bases and V by 2 bases; bases with no gene match: 3. Germline-derived CDR1 and CDR2 are SGHRS and YFSETQ. The DNA for the CDR3 is TGCGCCAGCAGCTTCGCAGGGGGCTTGAACACTGAAGCTTTCTTT. Protein sequence: CASSFAGGLNTEAFF.

This sequence joins TRBV4-3 and TRBJ2-2; D may be TRBD2 (6 bases). CDR3 size: 18 residues. V was cut by 5 bases and J by 3 bases, with 22 bases left in between. Germline V gene data show CDR1 as LGHNA and CDR2 as YSLEER. CDR3 amino acids: CASSKAPLGSGYTGELFF. The CDR3 nucleotides read TGCGCCAGCAGCAAAGCCCCATTAGGAAGCGGGTACACCGGGGAGCTGTTTTTT.

Notes on this clone: Since the CDR3 does not end with the conserved phenylalanine or tryptophan, this likely comes from a read error. The V call is TRBV6-5, the J call TRBJ1-2; 8 bases agree with TRBD1. Germline loops: CDR1 MNHEY, CDR2 SVGAGI. This CDR3 has 14 amino acids. With V trimmed by 5 bases and J by 5 bases, 7 bases remained unmatched. CDR3: CASSPSRTGYGYTS. The CDR3 bases are TGTGCCAGCAGTCCCTCTCGGACAGGGTATGGCTACACCTCC.

The chain links TRBV30 to TRBJ2-1, with 10 bases that match TRBD2. CDR3 size: 15 residues. CDR1 and CDR2 (germline): GTSNPN, SVGIG (reference sequence). After removal of 4 bases from V and 10 bases from J, the junction contained 13 bases not matched to a gene. CDR3 DNA sequence: TGTGCCTGGACTAAAGGACTAGCGGAGGAAGAAGAGCAGTTCTTC. Residues: CAWTKGLAEEEEQFF.

CDR3 coding DNA: TGCGCCAGCAGCTTGGGACAGGGGGTCATCTACGAGCAGTACTTC. Translating it yields CASSLGQGVIYEQYF. The rearrangement joins TRBV5-1 to TRBJ2-7; 9 bases line up with TRBD1. Germline CDR1 reads SGHRS; CDR2 reads YFSETQ. V was pared by 0 bases and J by 3 bases, with 4 bases of the junction left unmatched. The CDR3 sequence is 15 residues long.

This clone came up a few times. V gene TRBV6-4 combines with J gene TRBJ1-2, with 12 positions matching TRBD1. V shed 3 bases and J 6 bases; nucleotides not matched to a gene: 2. The CDR3 extends over 14 amino acids. CDR1 is MRHNA and CDR2 is SNTAGT in the germline V gene. The CDR3 DNA sequence: TGTGCCAGCAGTGAGGGACAGGGGGCAGATGGCTACACCTTC. Translated, it gives CASSEGQGADGYTF.

The J gene is TRBJ2-7, the V gene TRBV4-3, with 9 positions matching TRBD2. The CDR3 sequence is 15 residues long. Germline V gene data show CDR1 as LGHNA and CDR2 as YSLEER. Germline trimming cut 4 bases from V and 1 base from J; bases unmatched to any gene: 5. CDR3 region: CASSRQAGGSYEQYF. The CDR3 DNA follows: TGCGCCAGCAGCCGGCAAGCGGGAGGTTCCTACGAGCAGTACTTC.

This clone occurred a few times. V gene TRBV6-6 combines with J gene TRBJ1-1; possible D gene TRBD1, 6 bases. V was clipped by 4 bases and J by 3 bases, with 12 bases between them. CDR1 is MNHNY and CDR2 is SVGAGI in the germline V gene (reference sequence). The CDR3 runs to 14 residues. The CDR3 loop is CASSLYTGHTEAFF. CDR3 nucleotides: TGTGCCAGCAGTTTATACACAGGGCACACTGAAGCTTTCTTT.

Notes on this clone: At one of its ends the junction is not consistent with the germline gene, which may arise from a read error. The genes are TRBV7-9 and TRBJ2-7; 7 bases align to TRBD1. Germline CDR1 reads SEHNR; CDR2 reads FQNEAQ (reference sequence). CDR3 size: 15 residues. CDR3 protein: CSSSSLTGEISEQYF. CDR3 coding DNA: TGTTCCAGCAGCTCACTAACAGGGGAGATAAGCGAGCAGTACTTC. The full variable domain, with the rest looked up from reference TRBV7-9 and TRBJ2-7, is DTGVSQNPRHKITKRGQNVTFRCDPISEHNRLYWYRQTLGQGPEFLTYFQNEAQLEKSRLLSDRFSAERPKGSFSTLEIQRTEQGDSAMYLCSSSSLTGEISEQYFGPGTRLTVT.

The count of this clone is one. The chain couples TRBV30 to TRBJ1-6, with TRBD1 as a possible D gene (5 bases). The CDR3 is made up of 13 amino acids. V was cut by 1 base and J by 8 bases, with 9 bases left in between. Germline CDR1 GTSNPN, CDR2 SVGIG (reference sequence). The CDR3 region is CAWSGQFDSPLHF. The CDR3 DNA is TGTGCCTGGAGTGGACAGTTCGATTCACCCCTCCACTTT.

J is TRBJ1-2 and V is TRBV10-3, with a tentative D call TRBD1 (6 bases). Trimming left V 11 bases short and J 3 bases short, with 16 bases between. This CDR3 region has 13 residues. CDR1 is ENHRY, CDR2 SYGVKD, per germline. CDR3 region: CAVHPGADYGYTF. The CDR3 nucleotides are TGTGCCGTCCATCCAGGGGCTGACTATGGCTACACCTTC.

V gene TRBV11-2 combines with J gene TRBJ2-7, with 11 bases matching TRBD1. J lost 3 bases, V lost 5 bases, and 9 bases had no gene match. Germline CDR1 SGHAT, CDR2 FQNNGV. This CDR3 comprises 16 residues. The CDR3 nucleotides are TGTGCCAGCAGCCCAAGGGACAGGGGGTGGCTCTACGAGCAGTACTTC. As protein: CASSPRDRGWLYEQYF.

The chain links TRBV19 to TRBJ2-7; 10 bases align to TRBD2. This CDR3 is 15 amino acids long. The ends lost 6 bases at V and 6 bases at J; junction bases unmatched: 11. Germline CDR1 and CDR2: LNHDA and SQIVND (reference sequence). This CDR3 is CASRASGLAGAEQYF. As DNA, the CDR3 is TGTGCCAGTAGAGCCTCGGGGCTAGCGGGAGCCGAGCAGTACTTC.

CDR3 loop: CASSESGSPAGTQYF. CDR3 bases: TGTGCCAGCAGTGAAAGCGGGAGTCCGGCGGGTACGCAGTATTTT. The chain combines TRBV6-4 with TRBJ2-3; TRBD2 matches at 8 bases. The germline V gene encodes CDR1 MRHNA and CDR2 SNTAGT. V lost 3 bases and J lost 8; bases outside the gene matches: 10. This CDR3 comprises 15 residues.

CDR3 region: CSVEVLGSSTSGSPYEQYF. Written as DNA, the CDR3 is TGCAGCGTTGAAGTGCTAGGGTCCTCTACTAGCGGATCCCCCTACGAGCAGTACTTC. V and J are TRBV29-1 and TRBJ2-7; TRBD2 matches 8 bases. Trimming took 1 base from V and 2 from J; bases not matched to a gene: 19. CDR3 length equals 19 residues. Germline V gene data show CDR1 as SQVTM and CDR2 as ANQGSEA.

The chain uses TRBV10-3 and TRBJ2-2; 7 bases agree with TRBD1. The V and J ends lost 3 bases and 1 base, in that order; junction bases with no gene match: 2. Germline V lookup: CDR1 ENHRY, CDR2 SYGVKD. The CDR3 has 15 amino acids. The CDR3 DNA follows: TGTGCCATCAGTGACCGGGACAGGAACACCGGGGAGCTGTTTTTT. Its translation is CAISDRDRNTGELFF.

This clone turned up a few times. The V call is TRBV7-6, the J call TRBJ2-2; D is possibly TRBD1 (6 bases). CDR3 length: 15 residues. V was shortened by 1 base and J by 5 bases, with 11 bases between the two germline ends. Germline V gives CDR1 SGHVS, CDR2 FNYEAQ. CDR3 DNA sequence: TGTGCCAGCAGCTTAGGATACACAGGGACCGGGGAGCTGTTTTTT. This translates into CASSLGYTGTGELFF. Combining the CDR3 with reference TRBV7-6 and TRBJ2-2 gives the whole variable domain GAGVSQSPRYKVTKRGQDVALRCDPISGHVSLYWYRQALGQGPEFLTYFNYEAQQDKSGLPNDRFSAERPEGSISTLTIQRTEQRDSAMYRCASSLGYTGTGELFFGEGSRLTVL.

The V and J genes are TRBV30 and TRBJ2-3; TRBD2 aligns across 8 bases. Per the germline V gene, CDR1 is GTSNPN and CDR2 is SVGIG (reference sequence). CDR3 size: 16 residues. V trimming: 2 bases; J trimming: 2 bases; junction bases outside the gene matches: 9. The CDR3 DNA reads TGTGCCTGGAGTCCTGGACTAGCCGGGCCCACAGATACGCAGTATTTT. Its protein is CAWSPGLAGPTDTQYF.

This chain uses TRBV28 with TRBJ1-1; 10 bases agree with TRBD1. This CDR3 contains 18 residues. Germline-derived CDR1 and CDR2 are MDHEN and SYDVKM. After removal of 7 bases from V and 0 bases from J, the junction contained 14 bases not matched to a gene. The CDR3 here is CASNIPGQGRNMNTEAFF. As DNA, the CDR3 is TGTGCCAGCAACATACCGGGACAGGGGCGTAACATGAACACTGAAGCTTTCTTT.

This chain links TRBV9 with TRBJ2-5; 10 bases align to TRBD2. Germline CDR1 reads SGDLS; CDR2 reads YYNGEE. The ends lost 3 bases at V and 5 bases at J; junction bases unmatched: 13. CDR3 length: 17 residues. The CDR3 DNA sequence: TGTGCCAGCAGCGCCCTGGCCGCTAGCGGGGGCGCGGAGACCCAGTACTTC. Protein product: CASSALAASGGAETQYF.

Only a few counts were recorded for this clone. The chain carries TRBV28 and TRBJ1-6, with a weak D call TRBD1 (6 bases). From germline, CDR1 is MDHEN and CDR2 SYDVKM. Trimming removed 1 base at V and 1 base at J, with 11 bases between. The CDR3 is 17 amino acids. The CDR3 loop reads CASSLYSQGSYNSPLHF. DNA of the CDR3: TGTGCCAGCAGTTTATACAGTCAGGGGTCCTATAATTCACCCCTCCACTTT. The full variable domain, with the rest looked up from reference TRBV28 and TRBJ1-6, is DVKVTQSSRYLVKRTGEKVFLECVQDMDHENMFWYRQDPGLGLRLIYFSYDVKMKEKGDIPEGYSVSREKKERFSLILESASTNQTSMYLCASSLYSQGSYNSPLHFGNGTRLTVT.

DNA for the CDR3: TGCGCCAGCAGCCAAGCCTCAGGCAGGCATGCTGGAAACACCATATATTTT. Translated: CASSQASGRHAGNTIYF. This sequence joins TRBV4-3 and TRBJ1-3; D ambiguous. V lost 1 base to trimming and J lost 2 bases, with 15 bases between them. This CDR3 is 17 amino acids long. CDR1 is LGHNA, CDR2 YSLEER, per germline.

V usage is TRBV30 and J usage is TRBJ2-1; 10 bases are a match to TRBD2. Per germline, CDR1 GTSNPN and CDR2 SVGIG (reference sequence). After removal of 2 bases from V and 2 bases from J, the junction contained 3 bases not matched to a gene. The CDR3 length is 15 residues. The CDR3 loop is CAWSPSGRTYNEQFF. The CDR3 DNA reads TGTGCCTGGAGTCCTAGCGGGAGAACCTACAATGAGCAGTTCTTC.

The table lists this clone with a few counts. J is TRBJ2-1 and V is TRBV5-1, with D maybe TRBD2 (5 bases). This CDR3 comprises 15 residues. Germline CDR1 is SGHRS and CDR2 is YFSETQ. Between the trimmed V and J ends, which lost 4 bases and 2 bases, there was a span of 13 bases. CDR3 coding DNA: TGCGCCAGCAGCCACGGACTGGGGACCTACAATGAGCAGTTCTTC. Its translation is CASSHGLGTYNEQFF.

The genes are TRBV30 and TRBJ2-7; 8 positions match TRBD2. The length of the CDR3 is 14 residues. CDR1 and CDR2 from the germline V gene are GTSNPN and SVGIG (reference sequence). Trimming cost V 8 bases and J 1 base; bases outside gene matches: 10. In nucleotides, the CDR3 is TGTGCCCGGGATTCCGGGACTAGTTCCTACGAGCAGTACTTC. The encoded protein is CARDSGTSSYEQYF.

The J gene is TRBJ2-7, the V gene TRBV4-3; D is perhaps TRBD2 (6 bases). This CDR3 region has 13 residues. The germline gives CDR1 LGHNA, CDR2 YSLEER. V shed 4 bases and J shed 7 bases, with 14 bases lying between them. The CDR3: CASSLRGSAEQYF. CDR3 coding DNA: TGCGCCAGCAGCCTGCGGGGATCGGCTGAGCAGTACTTC.

The chain employs TRBV7-9 and TRBJ1-4; tentatively, D is TRBD1 (5 bases). Trimming took off 5 bases at V and 6 bases at J, with 16 bases between the two ends. CDR3 length: 15 amino acids. Germline CDR1 SEHNR, CDR2 FQNEAQ (reference sequence). The CDR3 bases are TGTGCCAGCAGCCGTTCGGGGGGAGGCGATGAAAAACTGTTTTTT. Its protein product is CASSRSGGGDEKLFF.

This chain links TRBV7-2 with TRBJ1-4; D possibly corresponds to TRBD1 (6 bases). Between the trimmed V and J ends, which lost 4 bases and 8 bases, there was a span of 17 bases. Germline lookup yields CDR1 SGHTA and CDR2 FQGNSA. CDR3 size: 15 residues. The CDR3 region is CASSSRGGAGEKLFF. The DNA of the CDR3 is TGTGCCAGCAGCTCCCGAGGGGGGGCTGGGGAAAAACTGTTTTTT. Combining the CDR3 with reference TRBV7-2 and TRBJ1-4 gives the whole variable domain GAGVSQSPSNKVTEKGKDVELRCDPISGHTALYWYRQSLGQGLEFLIYFQGNSAPDKSGLPSDRFSAERTGGSVSTLTIQRTQQEDSAVYLCASSSRGGAGEKLFFGSGTQLSVL.